Listed below are T cell receptor beta chains from one sample, sequenced in a study of cytomegalovirus exposure and HLA in healthy donors. Data came from immunoSEQ multiplex PCR; TCRdb stores just in-frame clones and leaves some out. Of roughly 100,000 clones listed, about 12% were seen once; the top ten hold roughly 16%. The sample consisted of PBMCs. These TCRs come from a man between 35 and 55 years old in good health and CMV-seropositive. CDR3s include the opening cysteine and the closing phenylalanine or tryptophan. D genes are given only for firm matches. Clone size is stated in some rows and not others, as once, few, many or a class when expanded.

v_call: TRBV2; cdr3_length: 16; clone_size: NA; j_call: TRBJ2-7; d_call: TRBD2; cdr3_nt: TGTGCCAGCAATCCGACTACTAGCGGGATTTCAAACGAGCAGTACTTC; cdr3_aa: CASNPTTSGISNEQYF
v_call: TRBV5-8; cdr3_length: 16; clone_size: NA; j_call: TRBJ1-5; d_call: NA; cdr3_nt: TGTGCCAGCAGCCTACCCCCCGATTATAGCAATCAGCCCCAGCATTTT; cdr3_aa: CASSLPPDYSNQPQHF
v_call: TRBV5-1; cdr3_length: 16; clone_size: NA; j_call: TRBJ1-4; d_call: NA; cdr3_nt: TGCGCCAGCAGCTTGGACGGGATCCCAACTAATGAAAAACTGTTTTTT; cdr3_aa: CASSLDGIPTNEKLFF
v_call: TRBV28; cdr3_length: 15; clone_size: few; j_call: TRBJ2-7; d_call: TRBD2; cdr3_nt: TGTGCCAGCAGTTTCCTACTAGCGAATCCCTACGAGCAGTACTTC; cdr3_aa: CASSFLLANPYEQYF
v_call: TRBV5-1; cdr3_length: 14; clone_size: few; j_call: TRBJ2-3; d_call: NA; cdr3_nt: TGCGCCAGCAGCACGGGATCTGGCACAGATACGCAGTATTTT; cdr3_aa: CASSTGSGTDTQYF
v_call: TRBV19; cdr3_length: 13; clone_size: few; j_call: TRBJ2-7; d_call: NA; cdr3_nt: TGTGCCAGTAGTATAGATGCCGAGTACGAGCAGTACTTC; cdr3_aa: CASSIDAEYEQYF
v_call: TRBV6-1; cdr3_length: 15; clone_size: NA; j_call: TRBJ2-1; d_call: TRBD2; cdr3_nt: TGTGCCAGCCACTTTGTAGCGGGTGACTACAATGAGCAGTTCTTC; cdr3_aa: CASHFVAGDYNEQFF
v_call: TRBV5-1; cdr3_length: 13; clone_size: NA; j_call: TRBJ2-7; d_call: TRBD1; cdr3_nt: TGCGCCAGCACCCCGACAGGGGGCAACGAGCAGTACTTC; cdr3_aa: CASTPTGGNEQYF
v_call: TRBV11-3; cdr3_length: 14; clone_size: NA; j_call: TRBJ2-7; d_call: NA; cdr3_nt: TGTGCCAGCAGCAGTAGCACGAGGCCGGGGGAGCAGTACTTC; cdr3_aa: CASSSSTRPGEQYF
v_call: TRBV4-1; cdr3_length: 16; clone_size: few; j_call: TRBJ2-2; d_call: NA; cdr3_nt: TGCGCCAGCAGCCAAGATCGGGACACGAACACCGGGGAGCTGTTTTTT; cdr3_aa: CASSQDRDTNTGELFF
v_call: TRBV5-5; cdr3_length: 15; clone_size: few; j_call: TRBJ2-7; d_call: TRBD1; cdr3_nt: TGTGCCAGCAGCGCCCGGGACAGGGGGAAAATCGAGCAGTACTTC; cdr3_aa: CASSARDRGKIEQYF
v_call: TRBV11-2; cdr3_length: 13; clone_size: NA; j_call: TRBJ1-2; d_call: NA; cdr3_nt: TGTGCCAGCAGCTTAGGGTCGGAGTATGGCTACACCTTC; cdr3_aa: CASSLGSEYGYTF
v_call: TRBV6-5; cdr3_length: 16; clone_size: few; j_call: TRBJ1-2; d_call: NA; cdr3_nt: TGTGCCAGCAGTTACTCGATAAACACAGGGAATGGTGGCTACACCTTC; cdr3_aa: CASSYSINTGNGGYTF
v_call: TRBV6-1; cdr3_length: 14; clone_size: few; j_call: TRBJ1-2; d_call: NA; cdr3_nt: TGTGCCAGCAGTGTCAGGGGCTGGCCGTGGGGCTACACCTTC; cdr3_aa: CASSVRGWPWGYTF
v_call: TRBV30; cdr3_length: 14; clone_size: few; j_call: TRBJ1-1; d_call: TRBD1; cdr3_nt: TGTGCCTGGAGACCTAGGACAGGGACCACTGAAGCTTTCTTT; cdr3_aa: CAWRPRTGTTEAFF
v_call: TRBV7-9; cdr3_length: 11; clone_size: few; j_call: TRBJ1-1; d_call: NA; cdr3_nt: TGTGCCATCCTGCGGCAGCCTGAAGCTTTCTTT; cdr3_aa: CAILRQPEAFF
v_call: TRBV4-3; cdr3_length: 15; clone_size: NA; j_call: TRBJ1-3; d_call: NA; cdr3_nt: TGCGCCAGCAGCCAAGACAGGGGCTCTGGAAACACCATATATTTT; cdr3_aa: CASSQDRGSGNTIYF
v_call: TRBV11-2; cdr3_length: 15; clone_size: few; j_call: TRBJ1-5; d_call: TRBD1; cdr3_nt: TGTGCCAGCAGCGTTGGGACAGGGGGCAATCAGCCCCAGCATTTT; cdr3_aa: CASSVGTGGNQPQHF
v_call: TRBV5-1; cdr3_length: 16; clone_size: NA; j_call: TRBJ2-7; d_call: NA; cdr3_nt: TGCGCCAGCAGCTTGGGAGGGCGGGGAAGCTCCTACGAGCAGTACTTC; cdr3_aa: CASSLGGRGSSYEQYF
v_call: TRBV4-3; cdr3_length: 15; clone_size: few; j_call: TRBJ2-2; d_call: NA; cdr3_nt: TGCGCCAGCAGCCAAGGAGTGGCTAGCACCGGGGAGCTGTTTTTT; cdr3_aa: CASSQGVASTGELFF
v_call: TRBV15; cdr3_length: 18; clone_size: NA; j_call: TRBJ2-5; d_call: TRBD1; cdr3_nt: TGTGCCACCAGCAGCCCGCCGGGACAGGGCCTCCGGGGAGAGACCCAGTACTTC; cdr3_aa: CATSSPPGQGLRGETQYF
v_call: TRBV18; cdr3_length: 15; clone_size: NA; j_call: TRBJ2-2; d_call: TRBD2; cdr3_nt: TGTGCCAGCTCACCGGGAGGGCAAAACACCGGGGAGCTGTTTTTT; cdr3_aa: CASSPGGQNTGELFF
v_call: TRBV27; cdr3_length: 16; clone_size: NA; j_call: TRBJ2-1; d_call: TRBD1; cdr3_nt: TGTGCCAGCAGCACGGGACAGCCTTACTCCTACAATGAGCAGTTCTTC; cdr3_aa: CASSTGQPYSYNEQFF
v_call: TRBV10-2; cdr3_length: 14; clone_size: few; j_call: TRBJ2-7; d_call: TRBD2; cdr3_nt: TGCGCCAGCAGGAGGACTAGCGGGAGCTACGAGCAGTACTTC; cdr3_aa: CASRRTSGSYEQYF
v_call: TRBV12-5; cdr3_length: 15; clone_size: few; j_call: TRBJ1-1; d_call: NA; cdr3_nt: TGTGCTAGTGGTTTGTGGCGGCCGACGAACACTGAAGCTTTCTTT; cdr3_aa: CASGLWRPTNTEAFF
v_call: TRBV7-2; cdr3_length: 15; clone_size: NA; j_call: TRBJ2-7; d_call: TRBD2; cdr3_nt: TGTGCCAGCAGCCAGGGACTAGCGGGAGTTTACGAGCAGTACTTC; cdr3_aa: CASSQGLAGVYEQYF
v_call: TRBV7-8; cdr3_length: 14; clone_size: few; j_call: TRBJ2-7; d_call: TRBD2; cdr3_nt: TGTGCCACCCTTCCCCCGGGAGGGCCGGGCGAGCAGTACTTC; cdr3_aa: CATLPPGGPGEQYF
v_call: TRBV6-5; cdr3_length: 15; clone_size: NA; j_call: TRBJ2-7; d_call: TRBD2; cdr3_nt: TGTGCCAGCAGTTACGGGGCGGGAGGGTCCTACGAGCAGTACTTC; cdr3_aa: CASSYGAGGSYEQYF
v_call: TRBV7-9; cdr3_length: 18; clone_size: NA; j_call: TRBJ2-6; d_call: TRBD2; cdr3_nt: TGTGCCAGCAGTGGACTAGCGGGAACCTACTCTGGGGCCAACGTCCTGACTTTC; cdr3_aa: CASSGLAGTYSGANVLTF
v_call: TRBV5-4; cdr3_length: 17; clone_size: NA; j_call: TRBJ2-3; d_call: TRBD2; cdr3_nt: TGTGCCAGCAGCCTCCGAGGGACTAGCGGGGGCACAGATACGCAGTATTTT; cdr3_aa: CASSLRGTSGGTDTQYF
v_call: TRBV5-1; cdr3_length: 16; clone_size: NA; j_call: TRBJ1-1; d_call: TRBD1; cdr3_nt: TGCGCCAGCAGCACGACCGGGACAGGTGGATGGACTGAAGCTTTCTTT; cdr3_aa: CASSTTGTGGWTEAFF
v_call: TRBV5-4; cdr3_length: 14; clone_size: NA; j_call: TRBJ1-2; d_call: NA; cdr3_nt: TGTGCCAGCAGCCGCACAGGCAGAAACTATGGCTACACCTTC; cdr3_aa: CASSRTGRNYGYTF
v_call: TRBV6-4; cdr3_length: 15; clone_size: few; j_call: TRBJ2-3; d_call: NA; cdr3_nt: TGTGCCAGCAGTCCCAGTCAGGGTAGCACAGATACGCAGTATTTT; cdr3_aa: CASSPSQGSTDTQYF
v_call: TRBV29-1; cdr3_length: 16; clone_size: NA; j_call: TRBJ2-7; d_call: TRBD1; cdr3_nt: TGCAGCGTTGAAGAATATGGGACAGGGGTTAATTACGAGCAGTACTTC; cdr3_aa: CSVEEYGTGVNYEQYF
v_call: TRBV27; cdr3_length: 16; clone_size: few; j_call: TRBJ2-3; d_call: TRBD2; cdr3_nt: TGTGCCAGCAGTTCTGGGACTAGTTTTCCCACAGATACGCAGTATTTT; cdr3_aa: CASSSGTSFPTDTQYF
v_call: TRBV19; cdr3_length: 13; clone_size: NA; j_call: TRBJ2-3; d_call: NA; cdr3_nt: TGTGCCGGTGAACACAGGGCCCAAGATACGCAGTATTTT; cdr3_aa: CAGEHRAQDTQYF
v_call: TRBV7-9; cdr3_length: 17; clone_size: NA; j_call: TRBJ1-4; d_call: NA; cdr3_nt: TGTGCCAGCAGCCCGAAGATATACGGTTCAACTAATGAAAAACTGTTTTTT; cdr3_aa: CASSPKIYGSTNEKLFF
v_call: TRBV7-3; cdr3_length: 13; clone_size: NA; j_call: TRBJ2-1; d_call: TRBD2; cdr3_nt: TGTGCCAGCGGGCTAGCGGGACACAATGAGCAGTTCTTC; cdr3_aa: CASGLAGHNEQFF
v_call: TRBV29-1; cdr3_length: 13; clone_size: NA; j_call: TRBJ2-2; d_call: TRBD2; cdr3_nt: TGCAGCGCGGGACTAGCTAACACCGGGGAGCTGTTTTTT; cdr3_aa: CSAGLANTGELFF
v_call: TRBV18; cdr3_length: 15; clone_size: NA; j_call: TRBJ2-3; d_call: TRBD1; cdr3_nt: TGTGCCAGCTCACGACTTACAGGGGGGACGGGTACGCAGTATTTT; cdr3_aa: CASSRLTGGTGTQYF
v_call: TRBV28; cdr3_length: 14; clone_size: NA; j_call: TRBJ1-5; d_call: NA; cdr3_nt: TGTGCCAGCAGCTCCGGGGATTGGAATCAGCCCCAGCATTTT; cdr3_aa: CASSSGDWNQPQHF
v_call: TRBV9; cdr3_length: 14; clone_size: NA; j_call: TRBJ2-1; d_call: NA; cdr3_nt: TGTGCCAGCAGCCCCACGAGTAGCGACAATGAGCAGTTCTTC; cdr3_aa: CASSPTSSDNEQFF
v_call: TRBV19; cdr3_length: 13; clone_size: few; j_call: TRBJ2-1; d_call: TRBD2; cdr3_nt: TGTGCCAGTAGTTACGCGGGAGGCAATGAGCAGTTCTTC; cdr3_aa: CASSYAGGNEQFF
v_call: TRBV30; cdr3_length: 14; clone_size: NA; j_call: TRBJ2-1; d_call: TRBD1; cdr3_nt: TGTGCCTGTAACCCAGGGGGCTCGGGCAATGAGCAGTTCTTC; cdr3_aa: CACNPGGSGNEQFF
v_call: TRBV11-2; cdr3_length: 15; clone_size: few; j_call: TRBJ2-1; d_call: TRBD1; cdr3_nt: TGTGCCAGCAGCTTGTGGACAGGGTCCTACAATGAGCAGTTCTTC; cdr3_aa: CASSLWTGSYNEQFF
v_call: TRBV14; cdr3_length: 18; clone_size: NA; j_call: TRBJ1-3; d_call: NA; cdr3_nt: TGTGCCAGCAGCCAAGATCTTGGGATCGGGGGCTCTGGAAACACCATATATTTT; cdr3_aa: CASSQDLGIGGSGNTIYF
v_call: TRBV6-5; cdr3_length: 14; clone_size: few; j_call: TRBJ1-4; d_call: NA; cdr3_nt: TGTGCCAGCAGCAACACAGGCCAGCTTGAAAAACTGTTTTTT; cdr3_aa: CASSNTGQLEKLFF
v_call: TRBV6-5; cdr3_length: 16; clone_size: NA; j_call: TRBJ2-7; d_call: TRBD2; cdr3_nt: TGTGCCAGCAGTTCCTCTCGGGCTAGCGGTCTCTACGAGCAGTACTTC; cdr3_aa: CASSSSRASGLYEQYF
v_call: TRBV5-4; cdr3_length: 14; clone_size: NA; j_call: TRBJ2-3; d_call: TRBD2; cdr3_nt: TGTGCCAGCAGGGTGACTAGCGAGACAGATGCGCAGTATTTT; cdr3_aa: CASRVTSETDAQYF
v_call: TRBV9; cdr3_length: 15; clone_size: few; j_call: TRBJ1-2; d_call: NA; cdr3_nt: TGTGCCAGCAGCGCCTCTTCAGGGGTTAACTATGGCTACACCTTC; cdr3_aa: CASSASSGVNYGYTF
v_call: TRBV28; cdr3_length: 15; clone_size: NA; j_call: TRBJ2-6; d_call: NA; cdr3_nt: TGTGCCAGCACCCATGGGAGTTCTGGGGCCAACGTCCTGACTTTC; cdr3_aa: CASTHGSSGANVLTF
v_call: TRBV7-9; cdr3_length: 14; clone_size: few; j_call: TRBJ2-1; d_call: TRBD2; cdr3_nt: TGTGCCAGCAGCTTACCAGCGGGAGGCAATATTCAGTTCTTC; cdr3_aa: CASSLPAGGNIQFF
v_call: TRBV30; cdr3_length: 15; clone_size: NA; j_call: TRBJ2-5; d_call: TRBD2; cdr3_nt: TGTGCCTGGAGTGCGGGTAGCGGGCGCCAAGAGACCCAGTACTTC; cdr3_aa: CAWSAGSGRQETQYF
v_call: TRBV4-3; cdr3_length: 17; clone_size: few; j_call: TRBJ2-1; d_call: NA; cdr3_nt: TGCGCCAGCAGCCAAGTCGCGGGCGGAAGCTCCTACAATGAGCAGTTCTTC; cdr3_aa: CASSQVAGGSSYNEQFF
v_call: TRBV5-1; cdr3_length: 16; clone_size: few; j_call: TRBJ2-1; d_call: TRBD2; cdr3_nt: TGCGCCAGCAGCAAACTAGCGGGAGGGGATGTCTATGAGCAGTTCTTC; cdr3_aa: CASSKLAGGDVYEQFF
v_call: TRBV12-5; cdr3_length: 16; clone_size: few; j_call: TRBJ2-2; d_call: TRBD1; cdr3_nt: TGTGCTAGTGGTCCGAAGGGACAGGGGGCCGCCGGGGAGCTGTTTTTT; cdr3_aa: CASGPKGQGAAGELFF
v_call: TRBV5-1; cdr3_length: 15; clone_size: few; j_call: TRBJ2-5; d_call: TRBD1; cdr3_nt: TGCGCCAGCAGCTTGGGAGGGACAGGGTTAGAGACCCAGTACTTC; cdr3_aa: CASSLGGTGLETQYF
v_call: TRBV5-6; cdr3_length: 15; clone_size: NA; j_call: TRBJ1-5; d_call: TRBD1; cdr3_nt: TGTGCCAGCAGCTTGGCAGGGACAGGGAGGCAGCCCCAGCATTTT; cdr3_aa: CASSLAGTGRQPQHF
v_call: TRBV2; cdr3_length: 15; clone_size: few; j_call: TRBJ2-7; d_call: TRBD2; cdr3_nt: TGTGCCAGCAGTGGCGGGGCTAGCGGGAGCCACGAGCAGTACTTC; cdr3_aa: CASSGGASGSHEQYF
v_call: TRBV11-2; cdr3_length: 15; clone_size: NA; j_call: TRBJ2-2; d_call: NA; cdr3_nt: TGTGCCAGCAGCTTAGAGGCAGGCTACACCGGGGAGCTGTTTTTT; cdr3_aa: CASSLEAGYTGELFF